A single sample gave rise to the 9 T cell receptor beta chains below, sequenced in a study of blood T cell repertoires in COVID-19. Clones were read by immunoSEQ multiplex PCR, and TCRdb kept only the in-frame ones, dropping some. The sample has tens of thousands of clones, 75% to 90% seen once; the top ten hold around 7.9%. The specimen was peripheral blood. The receptors shown here come from a man in his fifties with active COVID-19.

The J gene is TRBJ2-1, the V gene TRBV19; TRBD1 matches 7 bases. The junction had 11 bases not matched to a gene; V was cut back by 6 bases and J by 3 bases. CDR3 size: 16 residues. Germline CDR1 is LNHDA and CDR2 is SQIVND (reference sequence). CDR3 DNA: TGTGCCAGTAGGACTCTTCGACAGGGTGGCTACAATGAGCAGTTCTTC. This sequence encodes CASRTLRQGGYNEQFF.

In DNA form, the CDR3 reads TGTGCCAGCAGCTTAGGTACAGGGAATGAGCAGTTCTTC. As protein: CASSLGTGNEQFF. The chain is built from TRBV7-2 and TRBJ2-1; tentative D call: TRBD1 (6 bases). The CDR3 spans 13 residues. The V gene's germline CDR1 is SGHTA and CDR2 FQGNSA. V dropped 1 base and J dropped 7 bases, with 8 bases sitting between them.

This sequence joins TRBV7-3 and TRBJ2-3; TRBD2 agrees at 9 bases. The CDR3 has 14 residues. Looked up from germline, CDR1 is SGHTA and CDR2 is FQGTGA. The trim removed 5 bases at V and 6 bases at J, leaving 6 bases unmatched. The CDR3 DNA sequence: TGTGCCAGCAGCGAGGCGGGAGGGTCCGATACGCAGTATTTT. It yields the protein CASSEAGGSDTQYF. Drawing the rest from reference TRBV7-3 and TRBJ2-3, the complete variable domain is GAGVSQTPSNKVTEKGKYVELRCDPISGHTALYWYRQSLGQGPEFLIYFQGTGAADDSGLPNDRFFAVRPEGSVSTLKIQRTERGDSAVYLCASSEAGGSDTQYFGPGTRLTVL.

The CDR3, as DNA: TGTGCCAGCAGCTTCCAGGACTATGGCTACACCTTC. This translates into CASSFQDYGYTF. V is TRBV11-2 and J is TRBJ1-2; no clear D gene. Germline lookup yields CDR1 SGHAT and CDR2 FQNNGV. The germline V and J ends were trimmed by 3 bases and 3 bases, with 5 bases remaining between them. The CDR3 spans 12 residues.

V is TRBV6-5 and J is TRBJ2-2, with D perhaps TRBD1 (8 bases). The CDR3 consists of 16 residues. Germline CDR1 and CDR2: MNHEY and SVGAGI. The germline V and J ends were trimmed by 0 bases and 9 bases, with 17 bases remaining between them. CDR3 DNA sequence: TGTGCCAGCAGTTACTCCAGGGGGCGGACTAGTCGGGAGCTGTTTTTT. Protein: CASSYSRGRTSRELFF.

V gene TRBV11-2 combines with J gene TRBJ1-5, with a tentative D call TRBD1 (6 bases). This CDR3 has 14 amino acids. V was clipped by 2 bases and J by 7 bases, with 12 bases between them. Germline lookup yields CDR1 SGHAT and CDR2 FQNNGV. The CDR3 DNA sequence: TGTGCCAGCAGCTTATCAGGGGTGCGGCAGCCCCAGCATTTT. It yields the protein CASSLSGVRQPQHF.

The rearrangement joins TRBV28 to TRBJ2-7, with TRBD2 matching over 7 bases. J gave up 2 bases and V 7 bases, and 14 bases lay outside the gene matches. CDR3 length: 16 residues. Germline CDR1 MDHEN, CDR2 SYDVKM. The CDR3 nucleotides read TGTGCCAGCAAAACCGGTGGGGGAGGGCCTCCCTACGAGCAGTACTTC. Translating it yields CASKTGGGGPPYEQYF.

The chain recombines TRBV19 with TRBJ1-1, with a tentative D call TRBD1 (5 bases). The CDR3 extends over 14 amino acids. Trimming shortened V by 3 bases and J by 1 base, and 9 bases separated the two germline ends. The germline CDR1 and CDR2 sequences are LNHDA and SQIVND (reference sequence). CDR3 loop: CASSMKGQNTEAFF. The CDR3 nucleotides are TGTGCCAGTAGTATGAAGGGGCAGAACACTGAAGCTTTCTTT.

The J gene is TRBJ2-3, the V gene TRBV9; D is ambiguous. With 0 bases removed from V and 0 bases from J, the gap between germline ends came to 14 bases. Germline V gene data show CDR1 as SGDLS and CDR2 as YYNGEE. The CDR3 has 17 residues. The CDR3 coding sequence is TGTGCCAGCAGCGTAGAAGGTAGCCAGACTAGCACAGATACGCAGTATTTT. Translating it yields CASSVEGSQTSTDTQYF.